The next 15 T cell receptor beta chains were all read from a single sample in a study of post-analysis software for immune sequencing data. Study conclusions and caveats: Higher frequency in patients than in controls was seen for roughly five TRBV segments, with TRBV5-6, TRBV5-1 and TRBV20-1 among them.

These receptors lack a known antigen. Unique molecular identifiers had been added to the TCR beta cDNA libraries. A single record per CDR3 protein comes from TCRdb applying MiXCR to the PCR reads. The sample holds 550,000 to 700,000 distinct CDR3 sequences, 44% seen once. Sequencing used blood. These receptors were collected from a girl aged 10 to 17 with multiple sclerosis.

The chain carries TRBV9 and TRBJ2-1; D is unresolved. V was trimmed by 0 bases and J by 1 base, leaving 2 bases between them. Germline V gene sequence: CDR1 SGDLS, CDR2 YYNGEE. The CDR3 has 13 residues. In DNA, the CDR3 is TGTGCCAGCAGCGTAGAGTCCTACAATGAGCAGTTCTTC. Residues: CASSVESYNEQFF.

The table lists this clonotype with a few counts. The chain is built from TRBV12-3 or TRBV12-4 and TRBJ1-2, with unresolved D. V was clipped by 2 bases and J by 3 bases, with 10 bases between them. The CDR3 is made up of 14 amino acids. CDR3 residues: CASSLLSGDYGYTF. DNA for the CDR3: TGTGCCAGCAGTTTACTGTCCGGGGACTATGGCTACACCTTC.

This rearrangement joins TRBV12-3 or TRBV12-4 to TRBJ2-1; D gene unclear. The V end was cut by 6 bases, the J end by 7 bases, with 7 bases between. This CDR3 has 11 amino acids. CDR3 sequence (DNA): TGTGCCAGCAGCAAGAGGAATGAGCAGTTCTTC. Protein: CASSKRNEQFF.

The chain employs TRBV12-3 or TRBV12-4 and TRBJ2-5; the match to TRBD1 covers 9 bases. The J call may be incorrect, as the DNA end agrees better with TRBJ2-7. CDR3 length equals 14 residues. CDR3: CASSATGGFYEQYF. CDR3 in DNA: TGTGCCAGCAGTGCGACAGGGGGGTTCTACGAGCAGTACTTC.

This clonotype was found a few times. This chain connects TRBV28 to TRBJ1-4; D possibly corresponds to TRBD1 (5 bases). CDR1 MDHEN and CDR2 SYDVKM come from the germline V gene. V shed 7 bases and J shed 7 bases, with 16 bases lying between them. The CDR3 is 14 amino acids. The CDR3 sequence is CASTRGNGGEKLFF. The CDR3 region has the DNA TGTGCCAGCACACGGGGAAATGGGGGTGAAAAACTGTTTTTT.

This chain links TRBV6-5 with TRBJ2-7; TRBD2 aligns across 7 bases. Germline assignment: CDR1 MNHEY and CDR2 SVGAGI. With V trimmed by 6 bases and J by 7 bases, 12 bases remained unmatched. The CDR3 extends over 14 amino acids. The CDR3 protein is CASRIGLAEREQYF. DNA for the CDR3: TGTGCCAGCAGAATCGGGCTAGCGGAGAGGGAGCAGTACTTC.

This chain uses TRBV6-1 with TRBJ1-2, with D unresolved. Looked up from germline, CDR1 is MNHNS and CDR2 is SASEGT. This CDR3 has 13 amino acids. V was cut by 0 bases and J by 3 bases, with 5 bases left in between. The CDR3 region is CASSEASHYGYTF. For the CDR3, the DNA is TGTGCCAGCAGTGAAGCATCTCACTATGGCTACACCTTC.

This clonotype was detected only a few times. The gene calls are TRBV7-8 and TRBJ2-6; TRBD2 agrees at 12 bases. CDR3 length equals 19 residues. V shed 5 bases and J 4 bases; nucleotides not matched to a gene: 12. Germline loops: CDR1 SGHVS, CDR2 FQNEAQ. As DNA, the CDR3 is TGTGCCAGCAGCATACCGGGACTAGCGGGTTCTTACGGGGCCAACGTCCTGACTTTC. It yields the protein CASSIPGLAGSYGANVLTF. The whole variable domain, filled in from reference TRBV7-8 and TRBJ2-6, reads GAGVSQSPRYKVAKRGQDVALRCDPISGHVSLFWYQQALGQGPEFLTYFQNEAQLDKSGLPSDRFFAERPEGSVSTLKIQRTQQEDSAVYLCASSIPGLAGSYGANVLTFGAGSRLTVL.

The chain links TRBV7-8 to TRBJ2-7; a possible D gene is TRBD2 (6 bases). The J call may be mistaken, given a closer DNA end match to TRBJ2-5. Germline values: CDR1 SGHVS, CDR2 FQNEAQ. This CDR3 is built from 15 residues. The CDR3 DNA sequence: TGTGCCAGCAGCTTAGGGCTGGGACTGCTGAAGACCCAGTACTTC. It codes for CASSLGLGLLKTQYF.

The V and J genes are TRBV6-2 or TRBV6-3 and TRBJ2-7; D is undetermined. V was pared by 3 bases and J by 1 base, with 4 bases between. This CDR3 has 12 residues. The germline CDR1 and CDR2 sequences are MNHEY and SVGEGT. The CDR3 loop is CASSYYSYEQYF. The CDR3 coding sequence is TGTGCCAGCAGTTATTATTCCTACGAGCAGTACTTC.

This rearrangement joins TRBV4-3 to TRBJ1-2, with D possibly being TRBD1 (6 bases). The V gene lost 0 bases and the J gene lost 4 bases, with 15 bases spanning the gap. Germline V CDR1 and CDR2: LGHNA, YSLEER. This CDR3 contains 16 residues. The CDR3 DNA is TGCGCCAGCAGCCAAGACATCGAGCAGGGGCTCTATGGCTACACCTTC. Amino acid sequence: CASSQDIEQGLYGYTF.

This clonotype appeared a few times. The chain couples TRBV5-1 to TRBJ2-5; 7 bases are a match to TRBD1. Per the germline V gene, CDR1 is SGHRS and CDR2 is YFSETQ. The CDR3 has 13 residues. V lost 7 bases to trimming and J lost 2 bases; unmatched junction nucleotides: 5. The CDR3 is CASGDRAQETQYF. The DNA of the CDR3 is TGCGCCAGCGGGGACAGAGCTCAAGAGACCCAGTACTTC. The full variable domain, completed using reference TRBV5-1 and TRBJ2-5, is KAGVTQTPRYLIKTRGQQVTLSCSPISGHRSVSWYQQTPGQGLQFLFEYFSETQRNKGNFPGRFSGRQFSNSRSEMNVSTLELGDSALYLCASGDRAQETQYFGPGTRLLVL.

This clonotype appeared a few times. The J gene is TRBJ2-5, the V gene TRBV9, with TRBD1 identical over 10 bases. Per germline, CDR1 SGDLS and CDR2 YYNGEE. This CDR3 has 14 residues. V dropped 3 bases and J dropped 5; count of bases not matched to a gene: 4. In nucleotides, the CDR3 is TGTGCCAGCAGCGCCCAGGACAGGGGGGAGACCCAGTACTTC. Encoded protein: CASSAQDRGETQYF.

The sample holds a few counts of this clonotype. This chain links TRBV12-3 or TRBV12-4 with TRBJ2-1; 13 positions agree with TRBD2. With 6 bases clipped from V and 10 bases from J, the junction kept 9 bases outside the gene matches. This CDR3 has 15 residues. Here the CDR3 reads CASRETSGRAHEQFF. The CDR3 region has the DNA TGTGCCAGCAGGGAAACTAGCGGGAGGGCCCACGAGCAGTTCTTC.

The gene calls are TRBV10-3 and TRBJ2-2; possible D gene TRBD2, 6 bases. The length of the CDR3 is 14 residues. V dropped 6 bases and J dropped 5 bases, with 13 bases sitting between them. CDR1 ENHRY and CDR2 SYGVKD come from the germline V gene. The CDR3 DNA reads TGTGCCATCAGGCTAGCGTCCGGGACCGGGGAGCTGTTTTTT. As protein: CAIRLASGTGELFF.